This is a list of T cell receptor beta chains from one sample in a study of blood T cell repertoires in COVID-19. Produced via immunoSEQ multiplex PCR; TCRdb's table is partial and in-frame only. The sample shows 65,000 to 85,000 clones, 80% to 95% of them seen only once. Sequencing was performed on peripheral blood. All receptors come from a human donor in a cohort sampled during active COVID-19. The CDR3 runs from the conserved cysteine through the conserved F or W. A D gene is named only where the DNA matches it firmly. Size tells how often a clone was seen (once, few, many) or the class of an expanded clone, and some rows leave it out.

.,TRBJ2-1,.,TRBV18,TGTGCCAGCTCAGCAGTCGACAGCGGGCCATACAATGAGCAGTTCTTC,CASSAVDSGPYNEQFF
TRBD1,TRBJ2-7,.,TRBV27,TGTGCCACCCAGGCGACAGGGATCGAGCAGTACTTC,CATQATGIEQYF
TRBD2,TRBJ2-7,.,TRBV7-2,TGTGCCAGCAGCACCTCTAGCGGGGGGGCCTACGAGCAGTACTTC,CASSTSSGGAYEQYF
.,TRBJ1-5,.,TRBV28,TGTGCCAGCAGGACGACCGGGGGGGGTCAGCCCCAGCATTTT,CASRTTGGGQPQHF
.,TRBJ1-1,.,TRBV6-5,TGTGCCAGCAGTTACCGACAGGCGTTGAACACTGAAGCTTTCTTT,CASSYRQALNTEAFF
TRBD1,TRBJ2-5,.,TRBV5-5,TGTGCCAGCAGCGTGACAGGGGTAAAAGAGACCCAGTACTTC,CASSVTGVKETQYF
TRBD2,TRBJ2-4,.,TRBV7-9,TGTGCCAGCAGCCCCGTCAAGCGGGGGGTAGCCAAAAACATTCAGTACTTC,CASSPVKRGVAKNIQYF
TRBD1,TRBJ2-6,.,TRBV7-8,TGTGCCAGCAGCTTAGGATTCGACAGGGTTTCTGGGGCCAACGTCCTGACTTTC,CASSLGFDRVSGANVLTF
TRBD1,TRBJ2-5,once,TRBV6-5,TGTGCCAGCAGTTACGGACAGGGGATGGAGACCCAGTACTTC,CASSYGQGMETQYF
TRBD2,TRBJ2-7,once,TRBV7-8,TGTGCCAGCAGCCTGCGACGACTGAGCGGGGATCAGTCCTACGAGCAGTACTTC,CASSLRRLSGDQSYEQYF
.,TRBJ1-1,.,TRBV7-8,TGTGCCAGCAGCTCCGCGCGGGGGGGCACTGAAGCTTTCTTT,CASSSARGGTEAFF
.,TRBJ1-1,.,TRBV7-9,TGTGCCAGCAGCTTAGATCCAGTTTCGAACACTGAAGCTTTCTTT,CASSLDPVSNTEAFF
TRBD1,TRBJ2-5,.,TRBV5-1,TGCGCCAGCAGCTCGACAGGGGGCATGGGAGAGACCCAGTACTTC,CASSSTGGMGETQYF
TRBD1,TRBJ1-2,.,TRBV5-1,TGCGCCAGCAGCCTACAGGGGGACTATGGCTACACCTTC,CASSLQGDYGYTF
TRBD2,TRBJ2-7,.,TRBV9,TGTGCCAGCAGCGGGGGCGTCAGCGGGAACGCCTACGAGCAGTACTTC,CASSGGVSGNAYEQYF
TRBD2,TRBJ2-1,.,TRBV18,TGTGCCAGCTCACCATCCGCTAGCGGGGGGGAGCAGTTCTTC,CASSPSASGGEQFF
TRBD1,TRBJ2-7,.,TRBV5-1,TGCGCCAGCAGTCAGGACAGGGTTCACTCCTACGAGCAGTACTTC,CASSQDRVHSYEQYF
TRBD2,TRBJ2-2,.,TRBV7-9,TGTGCCAGCAGCTTAACGGGGGGAAACACCGGGGAGCTGTTTTTT,CASSLTGGNTGELFF
TRBD1,TRBJ1-1,.,TRBV27,TGTGCCAGCAGTTTGTCCGGGACAGGGGGCACTGAAGCTTTCTTT,CASSLSGTGGTEAFF
TRBD1,TRBJ2-1,.,TRBV19,TGTGCCAGTAGTACGGCCGGGACAGGCAGAAATGAGCAGTTCTTC,CASSTAGTGRNEQFF
TRBD2,TRBJ2-3,once,TRBV7-2,TGTGCCAGCAGCTCGACGGGACTAGCGAATACAGATACGCAGTATTTT,CASSSTGLANTDTQYF
.,TRBJ1-4,.,TRBV7-2,TGTGCCAGCAGCCTTGGAGGCCTTGGCGAAAAACTGTTTTTT,CASSLGGLGEKLFF
.,TRBJ1-2,.,TRBV3-1/TRBV3-2,TGTGCCAGCAGCCAAGGGTCCCGGAGAAACTATGGCTACACCTTC,CASSQGSRRNYGYTF
.,TRBJ1-5,.,TRBV5-1,TGCGCCAGCAGCTCTTCGGCGGGGGGAGGTCAGCCCCAGCATTTT,CASSSSAGGGQPQHF
TRBD1,TRBJ1-3,.,TRBV19,TGTGCCAGTAGTATTGGGACAGGGTCTGGAAACACCATATATTTT,CASSIGTGSGNTIYF
TRBD1,TRBJ1-6,.,TRBV27,TGTGCCAGCAGTTTATCAAGGGACAGTCTATCCCTGAGCTCCTATAATTCACCCCTCCACTTT,CASSLSRDSLSLSSYNSPLHF
.,TRBJ1-2,.,TRBV5-1,TGCGCCAGCAGCTTGGAAGGGGCGGGAGGCTACACCTTC,CASSLEGAGGYTF
.,TRBJ2-4,.,TRBV18,TGTGCCAGCTCACCACCGTCCGGGGTGGGCAAAAACATTCAGTACTTC,CASSPPSGVGKNIQYF
.,TRBJ1-5,.,TRBV2,TGTGCCACTCGGGGGGCAAGCAATCAGCCCCAGCATTTT,CATRGASNQPQHF
.,TRBJ2-7,.,TRBV5-1,TGCGCCAGCGATACGGGGTCCTCTACGAGCTCCTACGAGCAGTACTTC,CASDTGSSTSSYEQYF
.,TRBJ2-5,.,TRBV19,TGTGCCAGTAGGCTCGGGGAGACCCAGTACTTC,CASRLGETQYF
TRBD1,TRBJ1-3,few,TRBV10-2,TGCGCCAGCACTCAGGGGGCATCTGGAAACACCATATATTTT,CASTQGASGNTIYF
TRBD1,TRBJ1-2,.,TRBV7-6,TGTGCCAGCAGCTTAGCTCCCGGGACAGTCTCGGGTGGCTACACCTTC,CASSLAPGTVSGGYTF
.,TRBJ2-7,.,TRBV6-5,TGTGCCAGCAGTTATTACAACGAGCAGTACTTC,CASSYYNEQYF
.,TRBJ2-5,.,TRBV7-2,TGTGCCAGCAGCTTAAAGGGGGGGGGAGAGACCCAGTACTTC,CASSLKGGGETQYF
TRBD1,TRBJ2-7,.,TRBV6-5,TGTGCCAGCAGGACGACAGGGGCAAACTACGAGCAGTACTTC,CASRTTGANYEQYF
.,TRBJ1-1,.,TRBV2,TGTGCCAGCTTATTGGACTTTGAAGCTTTCTTT,CASLLDFEAFF
TRBD1,TRBJ2-7,once,TRBV15,TGTGCCACCAGCAGGGACCCGGGACAGGGGATTTACGAGCAGTACTTC,CATSRDPGQGIYEQYF
TRBD1,TRBJ1-1,few,TRBV19,TGTGCCAGTAGTATAGGGGGACAGGGATCCTTT,CASSIGGQGSF
.,TRBJ1-1,few,TRBV5-1,TGCGCCAGCAGCTCACAGGGTGTGAACACTGAAGCTTTCTTT,CASSSQGVNTEAFF
TRBD1,TRBJ2-2,.,TRBV19,TGTGCCAGTAGTATAGATTCTTCCGGGACAGGGGGCAGAACCGGGGAGCTGTTTTTT,CASSIDSSGTGGRTGELFF
.,TRBJ1-2,.,TRBV5-1,TGCGCCAGCAGCTTGTTGCAGGACTCTAACTATGGCTACACCTTC,CASSLLQDSNYGYTF
TRBD1,TRBJ1-4,.,TRBV5-4,TGTGCCAGCTCCGAGACAGGGACTAATGAAAAACTGTTTTTT,CASSETGTNEKLFF
.,TRBJ2-1,.,TRBV21-1,TGTGCCAGCAGCAAACGAAATGTCGGGACAATTGAGCAGTTCTTC,CASSKRNVGTIEQFF
TRBD1,TRBJ2-6,.,TRBV7-6,TGTGCCAGCAGCTTAGATGGGACAGGGGTTGTCGGCGGGGCCAACGTCCTGACTTTC,CASSLDGTGVVGGANVLTF
TRBD1,TRBJ2-2,.,TRBV9,TGTGCCAGCAGCGAATCACAGGGGTACACCGGGGAGCTGTTTTTT,CASSESQGYTGELFF
TRBD1,TRBJ2-3,.,TRBV5-1,TGCGCCAGCAGCTCTGGGGGTCCGGGACAGGGAGAAACAGATACGCAGTATTTT,CASSSGGPGQGETDTQYF
.,TRBJ1-6,few,TRBV6-2/TRBV6-3,TGTGCCAGCAGCCTCGTAGATAATTCACCCCTCCACTTT,CASSLVDNSPLHF
.,TRBJ1-3,.,TRBV5-4,TGTGCCAGCAGCTTGGCCGGGCCCCCAGGGAACACCATATATTTT,CASSLAGPPGNTIYF
TRBD1,TRBJ1-1,.,TRBV6-5,TGTGCCAGCAGTCGGGGGACAGGTAACACTGAAGCTTTCTTT,CASSRGTGNTEAFF
TRBD1,TRBJ2-7,.,TRBV7-9,TGTGCCAGCAGCTTGGCGTTAGGGACAGGGATGCGCGAGCAGTACTTC,CASSLALGTGMREQYF
.,TRBJ2-7,.,TRBV15,TGTGCCACCAGCAGAGACCCAGGGGTGGACGAGCAGTACTTC,CATSRDPGVDEQYF
TRBD1,TRBJ2-7,.,TRBV6-5,TGTGCCAGCAGTTTGCCTGGGACAGCTGAACAGTATTTC,CASSLPGTAEQYF